This passage covers 25 T cell receptor beta chains from one sample sequenced in a study of shared clonotypes between healthy human individuals. Profiled with immunoSEQ multiplex PCR; TCRdb holds only in-frame clones, not every one. The data hold 2,500,000 or so clones, with approximately 94% observed a single time. The material sequenced was naive CD4+ T cells from PBMCs. Described subset: CD45RA+ positively selected. These receptor sequences come from a man aged 18 to 30 in good health. Some clones in this sample may be carry-over from other donors' samples.

The J gene is TRBJ1-2, the V gene TRBV29-1; TRBD1 agrees at 12 bases. CDR3 length: 12 amino acids. V trimming: 7 bases; J trimming: 7 bases; junction bases outside the gene matches: 4. Germline CDR1 and CDR2: SQVTM and ANQGSEA. The CDR3 spells CSGGQGAGGYTF. The DNA for the CDR3 is TGCAGCGGGGGACAGGGGGCGGGTGGCTACACCTTC.

The chain couples TRBV7-2 to TRBJ2-2, with D hard to call. The CDR3 has 14 residues. Deletions cut 5 bases from V and 4 bases from J, with 11 bases between. CDR1 and CDR2 (germline): SGHTA, FQGNSA. The CDR3 bases are TGTGCCAGCAGCCCGCCGCCAACCACCGGGGAGCTGTTTTTT. Its translation: CASSPPPTTGELFF.

CDR3 DNA sequence: TGTGCCACCGAGGGCAGGGGAGGAGATACGCAGTATTTT. The encoded protein is CATEGRGGDTQYF. This chain connects TRBV19 to TRBJ2-3; perhaps D is TRBD1 or TRBD2 (6 bases each). This CDR3 is built from 13 residues. From germline, CDR1 is LNHDA and CDR2 SQIVND (reference sequence). V gave up 10 bases and J gave up 5 bases, with 16 bases separating them.

The J gene is TRBJ2-7, the V gene TRBV5-1; 12 bases line up with TRBD2. The ends lost 4 bases at V and 2 bases at J; junction bases unmatched: 4. Germline assignment: CDR1 SGHRS and CDR2 YFSETQ. The CDR3 covers 15 residues. The CDR3 sequence is CASSGGLAGAYEQYF. CDR3 bases: TGCGCCAGCAGCGGGGGACTAGCGGGCGCCTACGAGCAGTACTTC.

The chain uses TRBV12-5 and TRBJ2-7; TRBD1 or TRBD2 may be the D gene (6 bases each). From germline, CDR1 is LGHNT and CDR2 FRNRAP. This CDR3 contains 16 residues. The ends were cut back, 6 bases at V and 2 bases at J, with 20 bases in the middle. The CDR3 DNA sequence: TGTGCTAGTGGCCAGTCACGGGGGACACTAACCTACGAGCAGTACTTC. Its translation is CASGQSRGTLTYEQYF.

Note on this clone: Other DNA sequences in the same sample also yield this CDR3. The V and J genes are TRBV11-2 and TRBJ2-5; TRBD1 matches 7 bases. V shed 5 bases, J shed 4 bases, and the junction held 7 bases outside the gene matches. The germline gives CDR1 SGHAT, CDR2 FQNNGV. The CDR3 spans 14 residues. CDR3 in DNA: TGTGCCAGCAGCCCAAACAGGGGCGGAGAGACCCAGTACTTC. Its translation is CASSPNRGGETQYF.

The genes are TRBV9 and TRBJ1-1, with 7 bases fitting TRBD1. Germline V gene data show CDR1 as SGDLS and CDR2 as YYNGEE. The CDR3 contains 15 residues. V shed 4 bases, J shed 4 bases, and the junction held 10 bases outside the gene matches. CDR3 DNA sequence: TGTGCCAGCAGCTCCGCGACAGGGCTAGGCACTGAAGCTTTCTTT. This gives the protein CASSSATGLGTEAFF.

The chain uses TRBV6-5 and TRBJ2-5, with D maybe TRBD2 (5 bases). The DNA matches TRBJ2-7 better at its end, which makes the J call doubtful. The CDR3 is 13 amino acids. The germline gives CDR1 MNHEY, CDR2 SVGAGI. DNA for the CDR3: TGTGCCAGCGCATCGGGGAGCTCCTACGAGCAGTACTTC. Translated: CASASGSSYEQYF.

In its sample, this clone was seen a few times. The chain joins TRBV11-3 to TRBJ1-1; no reliable D call. The germline gives CDR1 SGHNT, CDR2 YENEEA. The CDR3 loop spans 13 amino acids. Trimming took 5 bases from V and 5 from J, leaving 12 bases between them. CDR3 in DNA: TGTGCCAGCAGCCCCCCGGACGGGACTGAAGCTTTCTTT. Residues: CASSPPDGTEAFF.

The chain employs TRBV11-2 and TRBJ2-6; D tentatively fits TRBD1 or TRBD2 (6 bases each). V lost 5 bases to trimming and J lost 2 bases, with 13 bases between them. This CDR3 is built from 16 residues. Germline V gene sequence: CDR1 SGHAT, CDR2 FQNNGV. CDR3: CASSPGGLAGANVLTF. CDR3 coding DNA: TGTGCCAGCAGCCCCGGGGGCCTCGCTGGGGCCAACGTCCTGACTTTC.

V usage is TRBV10-3 and J usage is TRBJ1-2, with 7 positions matching TRBD1. With 6 bases clipped from V and 4 bases from J, the junction kept 11 bases outside the gene matches. The CDR3 is 15 amino acids. Per the germline V gene, CDR1 is ENHRY and CDR2 is SYGVKD. The CDR3 sequence: CAISTSGTAGYGYTF. CDR3 sequence (DNA): TGTGCCATCAGCACCTCAGGGACAGCTGGCTATGGCTACACCTTC.

The rearrangement uses TRBV5-6 and TRBJ1-5; D may be TRBD1 (6 bases). The germline CDR1 and CDR2 sequences are SGHDT and YYEEEE. The CDR3 spans 15 residues. V was cut by 2 bases and J by 6 bases, with 15 bases left in between. This CDR3 is CASSFSPQGSQPQHF. In DNA form, the CDR3 reads TGTGCCAGCAGCTTTTCCCCACAGGGAAGTCAGCCCCAGCATTTT. Drawing the rest from reference TRBV5-6 and TRBJ1-5, the complete variable domain is DAGVTQSPTHLIKTRGQQVTLRCSPKSGHDTVSWYQQALGQGPQFIFQYYEEEERQRGNFPDRFSGHQFPNYSSELNVNALLLGDSALYLCASSFSPQGSQPQHFGDGTRLSIL.

This clone was observed once. The rearrangement uses TRBV7-3 and TRBJ2-3; D uncertain. V lost 3 bases and J 0 bases, leaving 13 bases between the germline ends. This CDR3 is 16 amino acids long. The germline V gene encodes CDR1 SGHTA and CDR2 FQGTGA. CDR3 amino acids: CASSFRQSPSTDTQYF. DNA for the CDR3: TGTGCCAGCAGCTTTCGGCAGAGCCCTAGCACAGATACGCAGTATTTT.

For this clone: Other DNA sequences within the sample encode an identical CDR3. This sequence joins TRBV5-1 and TRBJ2-5, with D perhaps matching TRBD2 (5 bases). The CDR3 has 15 residues. Looked up from germline, CDR1 is SGHRS and CDR2 is YFSETQ. V shed 0 bases and J shed 1 base, with 10 bases lying between them. CDR3 loop: CASSLALGGQETQYF. The DNA of the CDR3 is TGCGCCAGCAGCTTGGCGTTAGGAGGCCAAGAGACCCAGTACTTC.

V is TRBV29-1 and J is TRBJ2-5; the match to TRBD2 covers 7 bases. V was pared by 4 bases and J by 5 bases, with 4 bases of the junction left unmatched. The CDR3 runs 12 residues. Germline V lookup: CDR1 SQVTM, CDR2 ANQGSEA. The CDR3 DNA follows: TGCAGCGTTGTGGGGGGGTGGGAGACCCAGTACTTC. Translation gives CSVVGGWETQYF.

CDR3 loop: CASSQDIGGSRRSRADTQYF. The CDR3, as DNA: TGTGCCAGCAGCCAAGATATCGGCGGGAGCCGAAGGTCGCGGGCAGATACGCAGTATTTT. V is TRBV4-2 and J is TRBJ2-3; TRBD2 aligns across 7 bases. This CDR3 is built from 20 residues. Looked up from germline, CDR1 is LGHNA and CDR2 is YNFKEQ. With V trimmed by 0 bases and J by 4 bases, 19 bases remained unmatched.

This chain joins TRBV5-3 and TRBJ2-1, with 7 nucleotides matching TRBD2. TRBV5-3 belongs to the ORF category, with a function that is uncertain. After removal of 4 bases from V and 0 bases from J, the junction contained 16 bases not matched to a gene. This CDR3 comprises 19 residues. The chain's CDR3 is CARSPTEAHGRSSYNEQFF. The CDR3, as DNA: TGTGCCAGAAGCCCGACCGAAGCGCACGGGAGGAGCTCCTACAATGAGCAGTTCTTC.

The chain joins TRBV4-2 to TRBJ2-3; TRBD2 matches at 8 bases. Germline V gene sequence: CDR1 LGHNA, CDR2 YNFKEQ. This CDR3 region has 14 residues. Trimming took 4 bases from V and 4 from J; bases not matched to a gene: 4. This CDR3 is CASSPGGAADTQYF. CDR3 DNA: TGTGCCAGCAGCCCCGGGGGGGCGGCAGATACGCAGTATTTT.

The V call is TRBV7-2, the J call TRBJ1-3; D is ambiguous. Germline lookup yields CDR1 SGHTA and CDR2 FQGNSA. V was pared by 5 bases and J by 0 bases, with 20 bases between. The CDR3 length is 18 residues. As DNA, the CDR3 is TGTGCCAGCAGCCCCGAAAGTGGGGTCCCCTTCTCTGGAAACACCATATATTTT. This gives the protein CASSPESGVPFSGNTIYF. The variable domain in full, completed from reference TRBV7-2 and TRBJ1-3, reads GAGVSQSPSNKVTEKGKDVELRCDPISGHTALYWYRQSLGQGLEFLIYFQGNSAPDKSGLPSDRFSAERTGGSVSTLTIQRTQQEDSAVYLCASSPESGVPFSGNTIYFGEGSWLTVV.

V is TRBV6-5 and J is TRBJ2-2; D gene ambiguous. CDR3 length: 13 amino acids. V dropped 2 bases and J dropped 3 bases, with 4 bases sitting between them. The germline CDR1 and CDR2 sequences are MNHEY and SVGAGI. The CDR3 DNA follows: TGTGCCAGCAGTTACGGCTACACCGGGGAGCTGTTTTTT. It translates to CASSYGYTGELFF.

The chain is built from TRBV4-2 and TRBJ1-6; TRBD1 matches 8 bases. Looked up from germline, CDR1 is LGHNA and CDR2 is YNFKEQ. This CDR3 is 16 amino acids long. V shed 3 bases and J 5 bases; nucleotides not matched to a gene: 6. DNA for the CDR3: TGTGCCAGCAGCCAGGACAGGGTGAGAAATAATTCACCCCTCCACTTT. This translates into CASSQDRVRNNSPLHF.

The chain uses TRBV5-1 and TRBJ2-5, with D possibly matching TRBD2 (7 bases). CDR3 length: 15 amino acids. The germline gives CDR1 SGHRS, CDR2 YFSETQ. The ends were cut back, 4 bases at V and 5 bases at J, with 18 bases in the middle. CDR3 sequence: CASSLPGGAGETQYF. The CDR3 bases are TGCGCCAGCAGCCTCCCTGGGGGGGCAGGGGAGACCCAGTACTTC.

In regard to this clone: The identical CDR3 is also encoded by other nucleotide sequences in the sample. The V gene is TRBV14, the J gene TRBJ1-2; D not resolved. The CDR3 extends over 12 amino acids. Germline loops: CDR1 SGHDN, CDR2 FVKESK. Trimming took 2 bases from V and 4 from J, leaving 5 bases between them. The CDR3 sequence is CASSQTGYGYTF. The CDR3 DNA reads as TGTGCCAGCAGCCAAACGGGCTATGGCTACACCTTC.

This clone showed up just once. Different DNA sequences within this sample yield the same CDR3. The CDR3 DNA reads TGTGCCAGCAGCCTGAGTACAGATACGCAGTATTTT. It yields the protein CASSLSTDTQYF. This sequence joins TRBV14 and TRBJ2-3; D unresolved. Germline lookup yields CDR1 SGHDN and CDR2 FVKESK. The CDR3 covers 12 residues. With 4 bases removed from V and 3 bases from J, the gap between germline ends came to 5 bases.

J is TRBJ2-7 and V is TRBV6-5, with no clear D. From germline, CDR1 is MNHEY and CDR2 SVGAGI. Trimming took 6 bases from V and 1 from J, leaving 7 bases between them. The CDR3 contains 12 residues. CDR3 DNA sequence: TGTGCCAGCAGACCGAGTTCCTACGAGCAGTACTTC. Protein sequence: CASRPSSYEQYF.